This T cell receptor (beta chain) was sequenced during a study of neurological immune-mediated disorders. This CDR3 is 12 amino acids long. V was pared by 1 base and J by 3 bases, with 4 bases between. CDR1 SGHTA and CDR2 FQGNSA come from the germline V gene. Sorted libraries came from 950,000 to 1,000,000 CD4+ or CD8+ T cells. Many counts were recorded for this clonotype. It was by 5'RACE with 10-nucleotide random UMIs that the cDNA was made. The output of every sequencing run exceeded 190 million TCR-beta sequences, derived from 15-18 subjects. TCRdb reprocessed the 5' RACE reads with MiXCR, giving one entry per CDR3 protein. The data show 15,000 to 20,000 distinct CDR3 sequences, 7.5% seen once.

This receptor was obtained from a woman aged 30 to 39 with HTLV-1-associated myelopathy (HAM/TSP). The chain has TRBV7-2 and TRBJ2-7; no clear D gene. Sequences were obtained from CD8+ T cells from blood. CDR3 protein: CASSLVNYEQYF. The CDR3 DNA sequence: TGTGCCAGCAGCTTAGTGAACTACGAGCAGTACTTC.